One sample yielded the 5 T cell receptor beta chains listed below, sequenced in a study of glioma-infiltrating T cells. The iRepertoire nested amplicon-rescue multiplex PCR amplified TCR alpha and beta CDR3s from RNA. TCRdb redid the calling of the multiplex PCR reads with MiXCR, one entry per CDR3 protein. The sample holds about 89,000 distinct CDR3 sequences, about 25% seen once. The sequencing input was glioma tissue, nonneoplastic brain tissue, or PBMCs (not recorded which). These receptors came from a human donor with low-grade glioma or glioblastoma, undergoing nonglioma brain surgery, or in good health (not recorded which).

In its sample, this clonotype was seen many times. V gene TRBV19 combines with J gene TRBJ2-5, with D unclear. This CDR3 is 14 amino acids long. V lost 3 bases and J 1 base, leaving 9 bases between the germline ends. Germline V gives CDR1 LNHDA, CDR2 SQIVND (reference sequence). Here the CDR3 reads CASSIGTVQETQYF. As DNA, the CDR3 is TGTGCCAGTAGTATCGGAACGGTCCAAGAGACCCAGTACTTC.

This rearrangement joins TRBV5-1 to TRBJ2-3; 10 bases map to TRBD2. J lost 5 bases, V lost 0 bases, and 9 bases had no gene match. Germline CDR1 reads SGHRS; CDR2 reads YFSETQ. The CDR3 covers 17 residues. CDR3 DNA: TGCGCCAGCAGCTTGGCCCTCAGCGGGGGGGCCGTAGATACGCAGTATTTT. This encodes CASSLALSGGAVDTQYF.

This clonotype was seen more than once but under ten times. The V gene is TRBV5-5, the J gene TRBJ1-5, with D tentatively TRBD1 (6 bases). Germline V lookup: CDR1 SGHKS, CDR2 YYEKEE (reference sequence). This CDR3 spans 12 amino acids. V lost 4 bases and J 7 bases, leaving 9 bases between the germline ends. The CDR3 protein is CASSHTGQPQHF. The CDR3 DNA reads TGTGCCAGCAGCCATACAGGGCAGCCCCAGCATTTT.

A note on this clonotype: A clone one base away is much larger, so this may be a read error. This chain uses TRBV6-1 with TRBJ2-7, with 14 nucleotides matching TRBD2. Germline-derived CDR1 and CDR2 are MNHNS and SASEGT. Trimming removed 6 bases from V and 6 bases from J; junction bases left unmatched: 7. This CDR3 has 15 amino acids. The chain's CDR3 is CASRKQGLAGGEQYF. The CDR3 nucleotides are TGTGCCAGCAGGAAACAAGGACTAGCGGGAGGCGAGCAGTACTTC.

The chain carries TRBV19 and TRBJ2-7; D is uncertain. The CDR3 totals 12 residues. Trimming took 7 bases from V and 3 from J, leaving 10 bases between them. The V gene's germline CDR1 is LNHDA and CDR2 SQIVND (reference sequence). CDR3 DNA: TGTGCCAGTACCGATGCGTTCTACGAGCAGTACTTC. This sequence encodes CASTDAFYEQYF.